This T cell receptor (beta chain) was obtained from a study of blood T cell repertoires in COVID-19. Measured with immunoSEQ multiplex PCR; TCRdb has only the in-frame clones, and not every one. The table lists under 100,000 clones, about 85% of them singletons. From germline, CDR1 is SGHTA and CDR2 FQGTGA. Trimming stripped 4 bases from V and 4 bases from J, with 7 bases between. This CDR3 has 13 residues. This chain links TRBV7-3 with TRBJ2-2; D gene ambiguous. Sequencing was performed on peripheral blood. The TCR comes from a male donor with acute or convalescent COVID-19. CDR3 sequence (DNA): TGTGCCAGCAGCTCCCCCAGCACCGGGGAGCTGTTTTTT. Its protein is CASSSPSTGELFF.